These T cell receptor beta chains were read from a single sample in a study of persistence of HIV-infected CD4 T cells. Some clones are missing from TCRdb's copy, which holds only in-frame ones; the method was immunoSEQ multiplex PCR. The sample carries over 30,000 clones, roughly 87% recorded once. These receptors lack a known antigen. The specimen comprised CD4+ T cells sorted from PBMCs after approximately 18-hour stimulation, sampled from a patient who received antiretroviral therapy. These receptors came from an adult woman with HIV who was CMV-seropositive. CDR3s include the opening cysteine and the closing phenylalanine or tryptophan. The order of the fields is clone size, V gene, CDR3 length, J gene, D gene, CDR3 protein, CDR3 DNA. A D gene is named only where the DNA matches it firmly. A clone size is listed for some rows: how often the clone was seen (once, few, many), or a class if it is expanded.

>.|TRBV28|13|TRBJ1-2|.
CASTESIGYGYTF
TGTGCCAGCACAGAGTCAATAGGCTATGGCTACACCTTC
>.|TRBV28|16|TRBJ2-6|.
CASSTGTYSGANVLTF
TGTGCCAGCAGTACAGGGACCTATTCTGGGGCCAACGTCCTGACTTTC
>.|TRBV10-3|13|TRBJ1-2|.
CAISDKLNYGYTF
TGTGCCATCAGCGACAAGCTAAACTATGGCTACACCTTC
>once|TRBV7-9|14|TRBJ1-6|TRBD1
CASSYTGGNSPLHF
TGTGCCAGCAGTTATACAGGGGGGAATTCACCCCTCCACTTT
>.|TRBV6-5|15|TRBJ2-3|TRBD1
CASRETQGAPDTQYF
TGTGCCAGCCGAGAGACACAGGGGGCCCCAGATACGCAGTATTTT
>.|TRBV11-3|16|TRBJ2-7|TRBD2
CASSLAGTSGSYEQYF
TGTGCCAGCAGCTTAGCCGGGACTAGCGGCTCCTACGAGCAGTACTTC
>.|TRBV11-3|15|TRBJ2-1|.
CASSKRGFSYNEQFF
TGTGCCAGCAGCAAACGCGGGTTCTCCTACAATGAGCAGTTCTTC
>.|TRBV28|13|TRBJ2-1|.
CASSLSGANEQFF
TGTGCCAGCAGTTTATCGGGGGCCAATGAGCAGTTCTTC
>.|TRBV2|12|TRBJ1-1|TRBD1
CASSSGQVWTFF
TGTGCCAGCAGCTCGGGACAGGTTTGGACTTTCTTT
>.|TRBV10-3|13|TRBJ1-1|.
CAIRRDKGTEAFF
TGTGCCATCAGGAGGGATAAAGGCACTGAAGCTTTCTTT
>.|TRBV24-1|18|TRBJ2-5|TRBD2
CATSDPTRLAGSQETQYF
TGTGCCACCAGTGACCCGACTCGACTAGCGGGGAGCCAAGAGACCCAGTACTTC
>.|TRBV28|14|TRBJ1-4|.
CASSSGRNNEKLFF
TGTGCCAGCAGCTCAGGGCGGAATAATGAAAAACTGTTTTTT
>.|TRBV10-3|14|TRBJ1-2|.
CAISLTGVNYGYTF
TGTGCCATCAGCCTGACAGGAGTTAACTATGGCTACACCTTC
>.|TRBV14|16|TRBJ2-7|TRBD2
CASSQDRTSGRYEQYF
TGTGCCAGCAGCCAAGACCGGACTAGCGGGAGGTACGAGCAGTACTTC
>.|TRBV6-1|14|TRBJ2-3|.
CASSEFLLGDTQYF
TGTGCCAGCAGTGAATTCCTTCTAGGGGATACGCAGTATTTT
>.|TRBV15|15|TRBJ1-1|TRBD1
CATSRLRQGNTEAFF
TGTGCCACCAGCAGACTCCGACAGGGTAACACTGAAGCTTTCTTT
>.|TRBV7-3|15|TRBJ2-3|TRBD1
CASSSGTGVLNTQYF
TGTGCCAGCAGTTCCGGGACAGGGGTACTGAATACGCAGTATTTT
>.|TRBV6-5|12|TRBJ2-3|TRBD1
CASSPPGQAQYF
TGTGCCAGCAGTCCCCCGGGACAGGCGCAGTATTTT
>.|TRBV2|15|TRBJ1-4|TRBD1
CASSAGGTGNEKLFF
TGTGCCAGCAGTGCGGGCGGGACAGGGAATGAAAAACTGTTTTTT
>.|TRBV11-3|14|TRBJ1-2|.
CASSFTGTRYGYTF
TGTGCCAGCAGCTTCACAGGGACCAGATATGGCTACACCTTC
>.|TRBV5-1|15|TRBJ2-1|TRBD1
CASSWPGQGYNEQFF
TGCGCCAGCAGCTGGCCGGGACAGGGGTACAATGAGCAGTTCTTC
>.|TRBV18|13|TRBJ1-5|.
CASSPRGLEPQHF
TGTGCCAGCTCACCCAGGGGTTTGGAGCCCCAGCATTTT
>.|TRBV12-5|16|TRBJ2-6|.
CASGRPPSSGANVLTF
TGTGCTAGTGGTCGGCCACCTTCCTCTGGGGCCAACGTCCTGACTTTC
>.|TRBV29-1|11|TRBJ1-4|TRBD1
CSVESFGDSLF
TGCAGCGTTGAATCATTTGGGGACAGTCTTTTT
>.|TRBV9|16|TRBJ2-1|TRBD1
CASSVAGTGGNNEQFF
TGTGCCAGCAGCGTAGCAGGGACAGGGGGTAACAATGAGCAGTTCTTC
>.|TRBV3-1/TRBV3-2|14|TRBJ1-6|TRBD1
CASSSTGANSPLHF
TGTGCCAGCAGCTCGACAGGGGCAAATTCACCCCTCCACTTT
>.|TRBV7-2|18|TRBJ2-3|.
CASSLGVRGVLVPDTQYF
TGTGCCAGCAGCTTAGGTGTCAGGGGAGTATTGGTTCCAGATACGCAGTATTTT
>.|TRBV2|16|TRBJ1-1|.
CASSDPGPHMNTEAFF
TGTGCCAGCAGTGACCCCGGACCCCATATGAACACTGAAGCTTTCTTT
>.|TRBV5-1|13|TRBJ1-1|TRBD1
CASSTGGNTEAFF
TGCGCCAGCAGCACAGGGGGCAACACTGAAGCTTTCTTT
>.|TRBV7-9|15|TRBJ1-4|.
CASSPTDGKSAKLFF
TGTGCCAGCAGCCCAACGGACGGAAAATCTGCAAAACTGTTTTTT
>.|TRBV5-8|15|TRBJ1-4|TRBD1
CASSRTRDRDEKLFF
TGTGCCAGCAGCCGAACCCGGGACAGGGATGAAAAACTGTTTTTT
>.|TRBV3-1/TRBV3-2|12|TRBJ2-3|.
CASSPGGDTQYF
TGTGCCAGCAGCCCCGGGGGTGATACGCAGTATTTT